The following is a TCR beta chain sequence with its context. Antigen: not known. The data were taken from a study of OX40 agonist ivuxolimab in advanced cancers. Study as a whole: People who had prior anti-PD-1, anti-PD-L1 or anti-CTLA-4 therapy could take part, and about 40% had some. Partial responses were observed in three patients, of whom one had hepatocellular carcinoma and two had cutaneous melanoma. Study outcomes and limitations: In a subset of nonresponders, normalized T-cell clonal expansion was also low.

The CDR3 has 16 amino acids. Per germline, CDR1 SGHTA and CDR2 FQGNSA. The V gene end was trimmed by 5 bases and the J gene end by 2 bases; junction bases not matched to a gene: 9. The assay was immunoSEQ multiplex PCR, and TCRdb's table has in-frame clones only and misses some. The sample holds roughly 72,000 clones, roughly 89% seen once. This clonotype was obtained from an adult with an advanced solid tumor such as melanoma, head and neck, liver or kidney cancer. The sample here was CD4+ or CD8+ T cells sorted from blood, taken in a trial of the OX40 agonist ivuxolimab. The gene calls are TRBV7-2 and TRBJ2-3; 8 nucleotides align to TRBD2. CDR3 nucleotide sequence: TGTGCCAGCAGCCTAGGAATAGCGGGACCCACAGATACGCAGTATTTT. Translated: CASSLGIAGPTDTQYF.